These T cell receptor beta chains were read from a single sample in a study of shared clonotypes between healthy human individuals. This table comes from immunoSEQ multiplex PCR, and its TCRdb copy is limited to in-frame clones, with some not included. The table lists 330,000 or so clones, approximately 79% of them singletons. The sample comprised memory CD4+ T cells sorted from blood. The source of these receptors is a man aged 25-45 years in good health. Each CDR3 is given with its conserved first and last residue. The D gene is left open where the match is weak. The size entry is marked missing in some rows and otherwise reads once, few, many or a size class.

many,NA,TRBV28,TRBJ2-1,TGTGCCAGCGCGACAACTACCCAGCGGGTAACCCACAATGAGCAGTTCTTC,CASATTTQRVTHNEQFF
NA,NA,TRBV4-1,TRBJ2-7,TGCGCCAGCAGCCAAAGTCGACAGGTCTACGAGCAGTACTTC,CASSQSRQVYEQYF
NA,TRBD2,TRBV5-1,TRBJ2-2,TGCGCCAGCAGCTTGGCCCCCGGGACTATAAACACCGGGGAGCTGTTTTTT,CASSLAPGTINTGELFF
once,NA,TRBV7-6,TRBJ2-3,TGTGCCAGCAGCTTAGCGGGGTACACCGACACAGATACGCAGTATTTT,CASSLAGYTDTDTQYF
many,NA,TRBV2,TRBJ2-3,TGTGCCAGCAGCGCCGGGGAGGTATCAGATACGCAGTATTTT,CASSAGEVSDTQYF
NA,TRBD2,TRBV7-3,TRBJ2-1,TGTGCCAGCAGCCCCCCGGGGGGGGACAATGAGCAGTTCTTC,CASSPPGGDNEQFF
many,TRBD1,TRBV6-1,TRBJ2-7,TGTGCCAGCAGTGTTACAGGGGAATACGAGCAGTACTTC,CASSVTGEYEQYF
NA,NA,TRBV19,TRBJ1-4,TGTGCCAGTAAAAGACGGAGAAATGAAAAACTGTTTTTT,CASKRRRNEKLFF
NA,TRBD2,TRBV7-2,TRBJ2-5,TGTGCCAGCAGCTTGGCGGGCACGGGGGGTGGAACCCAGTACTTC,CASSLAGTGGGTQYF
NA,TRBD1,TRBV28,TRBJ1-2,TGTGCCAGCAGTTGGGGACAGCCTTTGGATGGCTACACCTTC,CASSWGQPLDGYTF
NA,NA,TRBV28,TRBJ2-7,TGTGCCAGCAGTCCCCACGGGGGGCGGCCCTACGAGCAGTACTTC,CASSPHGGRPYEQYF
NA,TRBD2,TRBV5-1,TRBJ2-1,TGCGCCAGCAGCTGGGCTAGCGGGACTTGGAATGAGCAGTTCTTC,CASSWASGTWNEQFF
NA,NA,TRBV19,TRBJ1-5,TGTGCCACCACCGCCGGGGAGGCAAATCAGCCCCAGCATTTT,CATTAGEANQPQHF
NA,TRBD1,TRBV5-1,TRBJ2-2,TGCGCCAGCAGCACCACGACAGGGTCGGCCGGGGAGCTGTTTTTT,CASSTTTGSAGELFF
NA,TRBD1,TRBV6-5,TRBJ2-7,TGTGCCAGCAGTTACTCGGACAGGGGAGGAGGCGAGCAGTACTTC,CASSYSDRGGGEQYF
NA,TRBD2,TRBV28,TRBJ2-7,TGTGCCAGCACGGGGGGACGGGGTATCGAGCAGTACTTC,CASTGGRGIEQYF
NA,NA,TRBV6-5,TRBJ2-3,TGTGCCAGCAGTTATCAGGCTAGCGTCGCAGATACGCAGTATTTT,CASSYQASVADTQYF
NA,NA,TRBV4-1,TRBJ2-7,TGCGCCAGCAGCCTACAGGTGGCCGACCGGGGCGAGCAGTACTTC,CASSLQVADRGEQYF
once,NA,TRBV4-3,TRBJ2-1,TGCGCCAGCAGCCAAGGTGGGACTTCCTCCTACAATGAGCAGTTCTTC,CASSQGGTSSYNEQFF
NA,TRBD1,TRBV7-8,TRBJ1-2,TGTGCCAGCAGCGACCGGACAGGCGGCGGCTACACCTTC,CASSDRTGGGYTF
NA,TRBD1,TRBV18,TRBJ2-5,TGTGCCAGCTCACTCGGACAGGGAGAGACCCAGTACTTC,CASSLGQGETQYF
NA,TRBD1,TRBV7-8,TRBJ1-3,TGTGCCAGCAGCTTAAGGCAAGGGGCAGGGGGCGAAGGAAACACCATATATTTT,CASSLRQGAGGEGNTIYF
few,NA,TRBV18,TRBJ2-2,TGTGCCAGCTCAGACAGGCCGAACACCGGGGAGCTGTTTTTT,CASSDRPNTGELFF
once,NA,TRBV5-1,TRBJ2-3,TGCGCCAGCAGCTTGGGAGCTGCGGATACGCAGTATTTT,CASSLGAADTQYF
NA,NA,TRBV15,TRBJ1-1,TGTGCCACCAGCAAGGGTGGAACTGAAGCTTTCTTT,CATSKGGTEAFF
NA,TRBD2,TRBV7-2,TRBJ2-3,TGTGCCAGCAGTCGTCTAGCGGGAGGTTTTCCAGATACGCAGTATTTT,CASSRLAGGFPDTQYF
NA,TRBD2,TRBV27,TRBJ2-7,TGTGCCAGCAGTTTATCACTAGCGGGAACCTACGAGCAGTACTTC,CASSLSLAGTYEQYF
NA,NA,TRBV9,TRBJ2-3,TGTGCCAGCAGCGCTGGACTCCTTTCTAGCACAGATACGCAGTATTTT,CASSAGLLSSTDTQYF
NA,NA,TRBV6-6,TRBJ2-7,TGTGCCAGCAGTTATTCGACGAACTCCTACGAGCAGTACTTC,CASSYSTNSYEQYF
once,NA,TRBV28,TRBJ1-5,TGTGCCAGCCGGGTCATCGGGGGCCCCCAGCATTTT,CASRVIGGPQHF
NA,NA,TRBV9,TRBJ2-1,TGTGCCAGCAGCGTTGGGACTGCCGGCATTGAGCAGTTCTTC,CASSVGTAGIEQFF
NA,TRBD1,TRBV5-1,TRBJ2-7,TGCGCCAGCAGCTTACCTAAAGAGGGGGCTTGGAGCTACGAGCAGTACTTC,CASSLPKEGAWSYEQYF
NA,NA,TRBV2,TRBJ1-1,TGTGCCAGCAGTGCTCAAGGGCCCAGCACTGAAGCTTTCTTT,CASSAQGPSTEAFF
NA,NA,TRBV19,TRBJ2-7,TGTGCCAGTAGTCCTACAGGGGAGGCAGGGAACTACGCGCAGTACTTC,CASSPTGEAGNYAQYF
NA,TRBD1,TRBV5-6,TRBJ1-1,TGTGCCAGCAGCTTTAAGGGACAGGGGCTAGGCACTGAAGCTTTCTTT,CASSFKGQGLGTEAFF
NA,NA,TRBV29-1,TRBJ2-7,TGCAGCGTTGAAGTATACAGGGAGCCGACCTACGAGCAGTACTTC,CSVEVYREPTYEQYF
few,TRBD1,TRBV7-9,TRBJ2-3,TGTGCCAGCAGCGCCACCCAGGGACAGGGACAGTTCGGAGATACGCAGTATTTT,CASSATQGQGQFGDTQYF
NA,NA,TRBV28,TRBJ2-1,TGTGCCAGCAGTCCGACAGGCTTGAAAATTATCGATGAGCAGTTCTTC,CASSPTGLKIIDEQFF
NA,NA,TRBV29-1,TRBJ2-1,TGCAGCGTTGGCTCCCGGCTTCAAGGCGGTGAGCAGTTCTTC,CSVGSRLQGGEQFF
NA,NA,TRBV18,TRBJ2-7,TGTGCCAGCTCACCGAGATCGACCTCCTACGAGCAGTACTTC,CASSPRSTSYEQYF
NA,TRBD2,TRBV11-2,TRBJ2-5,TGTGCCAGCAGCTTGGGACTAGCGGGATTCGAGGAGACCCAGTACTTC,CASSLGLAGFEETQYF
NA,NA,TRBV7-9,TRBJ1-4,TGTGCCAGCAGCTTACTCCTCAGGGATACTAATGAAAAACTGTTTTTT,CASSLLLRDTNEKLFF
NA,TRBD1,TRBV2,TRBJ1-5,TGTGCCAGCAGCCGGGACAGATACAATCAGCCCCAGCATTTT,CASSRDRYNQPQHF
NA,TRBD2,TRBV15,TRBJ2-1,TGTGCCACCAGCAGGGCCGGGACTAGCGGGAGAAATGAGCAGTTCTTC,CATSRAGTSGRNEQFF
NA,TRBD1,TRBV6-5,TRBJ2-7,TGTGCCAGTGGCTCGGGACAGGGAAGGTACGAGCAGTACTTC,CASGSGQGRYEQYF